Described below is a single T cell receptor beta chain sequence and its context. The sample comes from a study of blood T cell repertoires in COVID-19. In the study overall: Researchers got acute and convalescent COVID-19 samples from the United States, Italy and Spain. Nucleic acid was either cDNA or gDNA, and it came from T cells, B-cell-depleted T cells, or PBMCs.

Living in 24 US areas, the participants were between 18 and 89 years of age. A PCR-confirmed or clinician-diagnosed COVID-19 case had contacted exposed participants within 2 weeks of entry. Produced via immunoSEQ multiplex PCR; TCRdb's table is partial and in-frame only. The data show around 340,000 clones, with more than 70% seen just once and approximately 0.93% held by the top ten. With 3 bases clipped from V and 6 bases from J, the junction kept 8 bases outside the gene matches. Germline V gene sequence: CDR1 LNHDA, CDR2 SQIVND (reference sequence). There are 15 residues in the CDR3. Sample: PBMCs or T cells enriched from blood (not recorded which). V usage is TRBV19 and J usage is TRBJ1-5; 7 positions match TRBD1. The clonotype comes from a young woman who had been exposed to COVID-19. The CDR3 sequence: CASSMPGGLSQPQHF. CDR3 nucleotide sequence: TGTGCCAGTAGTATGCCAGGGGGTCTGAGTCAGCCCCAGCATTTT.